What follows is one TCR beta chain and its context. Its antigen is as yet unknown. This sample stems from a study of cytomegalovirus exposure and HLA in healthy donors. Study context: Among over 350 genotyped donors, 65% to 90% fell in the Caucasian-associated ancestry cluster.

Study outcomes and limitations: Over 150 TCR beta chains were listed as cytomegalovirus-associated.

The PCR used 60 Vbeta and 13 Jbeta primers. Assay: immunoSEQ multiplex PCR; the TCRdb copy retains only in-frame clones and omits some. The sample contains about 98,000 clones, about 80% of which appear only once. J lost 3 bases, V lost 0 bases, and 4 bases had no gene match. This CDR3 has 15 residues. Germline loops: CDR1 MNHEY, CDR2 SMNVEV (reference sequence). The sequenced sample consisted of PBMCs. This TCR came from a young man in good health and CMV-seropositive. The chain carries TRBV27 and TRBJ2-7, with TRBD1 identical over 8 bases. CDR3 region: CASSLSGGQVYEQYF. CDR3 in DNA: TGTGCCAGCAGTTTATCGGGGGGACAGGTCTACGAGCAGTACTTC.